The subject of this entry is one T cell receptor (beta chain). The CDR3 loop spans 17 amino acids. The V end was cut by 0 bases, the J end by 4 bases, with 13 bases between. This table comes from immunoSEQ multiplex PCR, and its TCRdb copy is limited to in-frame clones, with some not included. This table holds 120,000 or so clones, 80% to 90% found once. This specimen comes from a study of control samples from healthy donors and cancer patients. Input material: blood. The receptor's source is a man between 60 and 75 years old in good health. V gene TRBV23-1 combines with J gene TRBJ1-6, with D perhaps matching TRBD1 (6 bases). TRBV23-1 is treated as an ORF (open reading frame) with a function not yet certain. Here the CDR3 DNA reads TGCGCCAGCAGTCAATCGAGGGGGGAGGGATATAATTCACCCCTCCACTTT. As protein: CASSQSRGEGYNSPLHF.